Listed below are T cell receptor beta chains from one sample, sequenced in a study of Ad26.COV2.S vaccination and SARS-CoV-2 variants. Using immunoSEQ multiplex PCR, the repertoire was profiled, and TCRdb retains in-frame clones only, with some absent. The repertoire holds under 600,000 clones, with 70% to 90% as singletons. The sample here was peripheral blood, taken in a trial of Ad26.COV2.S vaccine versus placebo. These receptors all stem from a person aged 18-65 years who received the Ad26.COV2.S COVID-19 vaccine or a placebo. CDR3s include the opening cysteine and the closing phenylalanine or tryptophan. Each record gives: CDR3 length, clone size, V gene, J gene, D gene, CDR3 DNA, CDR3 protein. D genes are given only for firm matches. Only part of the rows carry a size: once, few, many, or a class if the clone is expanded.

17	NA	TRBV27	TRBJ2-1	TRBD2	TGTGCCAGCAGTACCAGACTAGCGGGGGGCAAAGTCAATGAGCAGTTCTTC	CASSTRLAGGKVNEQFF
16	NA	TRBV11-3	TRBJ2-2	TRBD1	TGTGCCAGCGGCCAAGACAGGGCTGAATACCCCGGGGAGCTGTTTTTT	CASGQDRAEYPGELFF
13	NA	TRBV7-2	TRBJ2-1	NA	TGTGCCAGCAGCCCAAACCATCTAGGTGAGCAGTTCTTC	CASSPNHLGEQFF
14	NA	TRBV19	TRBJ1-1	NA	TGTGCCAGTAGTATAGATAAAAGGAACACTGAAGCTTTCTTT	CASSIDKRNTEAFF
15	NA	TRBV13	TRBJ2-1	TRBD1	TGTGCCAGCAGCTCACGGCAGGGGGCGGCCAATGAGCAGTTCTTC	CASSSRQGAANEQFF
12	once	TRBV4-1	TRBJ2-7	NA	TGCGCCAGCAGCTACTGGGGAGGCGAGCAGTACTTC	CASSYWGGEQYF
13	NA	TRBV29-1	TRBJ2-5	NA	TGCAGCGTTCCCAGGATGGGGGGAGAGACCCAGTACTTC	CSVPRMGGETQYF
13	few	TRBV6-5	TRBJ2-7	NA	TGTGCCAGCAGTTACGCAGGGACCTACGAGCAGTACTTC	CASSYAGTYEQYF
13	NA	TRBV4-3	TRBJ1-1	NA	TGCGCCAGCAGCCAAGTTCGGGGGACTGAAGCTTTCTTT	CASSQVRGTEAFF
16	NA	TRBV21-1	TRBJ2-6	NA	TGTGCCAGCAGTGGAGGAGACAGCTCTGGGGCCAACGTCCTGACTTTC	CASSGGDSSGANVLTF
13	NA	TRBV14	TRBJ1-1	NA	TGTGCCAGCAGCCAACGGGGCGTGGCTGAAGCTTTCTTT	CASSQRGVAEAFF
17	NA	TRBV28	TRBJ2-1	TRBD2	TGTGCCAGCAGTTTTCTTACACTAGCGGGCGATTACAATGAGCAGTTCTTC	CASSFLTLAGDYNEQFF
15	NA	TRBV4-3	TRBJ1-2	NA	TGCGCCAGCAGCCAAGACGGGAAAGCTAACTATGGCTACACCTTC	CASSQDGKANYGYTF
14	once	TRBV19	TRBJ2-4	NA	TGTGCCAGTAGTATAAGTATAGCCAAAAACATTCAGTACTTC	CASSISIAKNIQYF
15	NA	TRBV11-2	TRBJ2-1	NA	TGTGCCAGCAACATAATCCCCGGGCCCAACAATGAGCAGTTCTTC	CASNIIPGPNNEQFF
14	NA	TRBV6-5	TRBJ2-7	NA	TGTGCCAGCAGTTACTCTAGCGGACCCTACGAGCAGTACTTC	CASSYSSGPYEQYF
15	NA	TRBV18	TRBJ2-5	TRBD2	TGTGCCAGCTCACCCGCCGGGACTAGGAAGGAGACCCAGTACTTC	CASSPAGTRKETQYF
14	once	TRBV11-2	TRBJ2-5	TRBD1	TGTGCCAGCAGCTTAGAGGGACAGGGAGAGACCCAGTACTTC	CASSLEGQGETQYF
16	once	TRBV5-1	TRBJ2-3	TRBD2	TGCGCCAGCAGCAGGGGACTAGCGGGAAACACAGATACGCAGTATTTT	CASSRGLAGNTDTQYF
15	NA	TRBV11-2	TRBJ2-1	NA	TGTGCCAGCAGCTTCTACGGGGGCTCCTACAATGAGCAGTTCTTC	CASSFYGGSYNEQFF
15	NA	TRBV5-4	TRBJ1-2	NA	TGTGCCAGCAGCCCACAATCGACAGAGAACTATGGCTACACCTTC	CASSPQSTENYGYTF
14	NA	TRBV19	TRBJ2-7	TRBD1	TGTGCCAGTAGTCTCCGGACAGGGGTAGAGGGGCAGTACTTC	CASSLRTGVEGQYF
14	NA	TRBV10-3	TRBJ1-1	TRBD1	TGTGCCATCAGTGACCCGGACAGGGGAAATGAAGCTTTCTTT	CAISDPDRGNEAFF
12	NA	TRBV7-3	TRBJ2-5	NA	TGTGCCAGCAGCTCGGACCTGGGGACCCAGTACTTC	CASSSDLGTQYF
14	NA	TRBV6-5	TRBJ1-1	NA	TGTGCCAGCAGCAAACAGGGAGGCTTTAGAAAAGCTTTCTTT	CASSKQGGFRKAFF
15	NA	TRBV18	TRBJ1-4	NA	TGTGCCAGCTCACCACAGTACGGTCCTAATGAAAAACTGTTTTTT	CASSPQYGPNEKLFF
11	NA	TRBV25-1	TRBJ1-1	NA	TGTGCCAGCATGGAGAACACTGAAGCTTTCTTT	CASMENTEAFF
16	NA	TRBV4-1	TRBJ2-1	TRBD2	TGCGCCAGCAGCCCGACCTTCAGCGGGAGGGCCAATGAGCAGTTCTTC	CASSPTFSGRANEQFF
15	NA	TRBV27	TRBJ2-1	TRBD2	TGTGCCAGCAGTCCTATAGCGGGGGGGCCTTATGAGCAGTTCTTC	CASSPIAGGPYEQFF
16	NA	TRBV5-4	TRBJ1-4	TRBD1	TGTGCCAGCAGCTTAGGACAGGGGGTTAGTAATGAAAAACTGTTTTTT	CASSLGQGVSNEKLFF
12	NA	TRBV3-1/TRBV3-2	TRBJ2-7	NA	TGTGCCAGCAGCCGTGGAATGACAGGGCAGTACTTC	CASSRGMTGQYF
16	NA	TRBV7-2	TRBJ1-1	NA	TGTGCCAGCAGCTTGGAGGGACGGGTCATGAACACTGAAGCTTTCTTT	CASSLEGRVMNTEAFF
14	NA	TRBV6-2/TRBV6-3	TRBJ2-7	NA	TGTGCCAGCAGTTATTTAGGGAGGAACTACGAGCAGTACTTC	CASSYLGRNYEQYF
16	once	TRBV5-1	TRBJ2-5	TRBD2	TGCGCCAGCAGCTGGGGGACTAGCGGGAGCACAGAGACCCAGTACTTC	CASSWGTSGSTETQYF
12	NA	TRBV19	TRBJ1-1	NA	TGTGCCAGTAGTAAGTGGGACACTGAAGCTTTCTTT	CASSKWDTEAFF
14	few	TRBV11-2	TRBJ2-5	NA	TGTGCCAGCAGCAAACGACCTTTAGAAGAGACCCAGTACTTC	CASSKRPLEETQYF
15	NA	TRBV28	TRBJ2-7	TRBD2	TGTGCCAGCAGGAGAGGACTAGCGGGAGGAGACGAGCAGTACTTC	CASRRGLAGGDEQYF
16	NA	TRBV28	TRBJ2-1	TRBD2	TGTGCCAGCAGTCCACTAGCGGATAGAACGTACAATGAGCAGTTCTTC	CASSPLADRTYNEQFF
17	NA	TRBV11-2	TRBJ2-3	TRBD2	TGTGCCAGCAGCTTCCGAATCGAGGGAGGGCACCGGGATACGCAGTATTTT	CASSFRIEGGHRDTQYF
15	NA	TRBV6-1	TRBJ2-3	NA	TGTGCCAGCAGTGAAAGGAGACCCAGCACAGATACGCAGTATTTT	CASSERRPSTDTQYF
18	NA	TRBV4-3	TRBJ2-7	TRBD2	TGCGCCAGCAGCCAAGTTGATAGCGGGGGGGCCCCCCTCCACGAGCAGTACTTC	CASSQVDSGGAPLHEQYF
17	NA	TRBV5-4	TRBJ2-2	TRBD1	TGTGCCAGCAGCTTGGGACCGGGACAGGGGATCACCGGGGAGCTGTTTTTT	CASSLGPGQGITGELFF
15	NA	TRBV7-8	TRBJ2-5	NA	TGTGCCAGCAGCACAGATCTGGTTCGCAGATTGACCCAGTACTTC	CASSTDLVRRLTQYF
15	NA	TRBV24-1	TRBJ2-5	NA	TGTGCCACCAGTGATCCGAAAGGTGTTCTAGAGACCCAGTACTTC	CATSDPKGVLETQYF
16	NA	TRBV7-9	TRBJ1-4	TRBD1	TGTGCCAGCAGCCTGATTTTGGACAGGGAGGATGAAAAACTGTTTTTT	CASSLILDREDEKLFF
16	NA	TRBV5-1	TRBJ1-5	NA	TGCGCCAGCAGCTTGGGAGGAGGGTTGGAGAATCAGCCCCAGCATTTT	CASSLGGGLENQPQHF
17	once	TRBV7-2	TRBJ1-3	NA	TGTGCCAGCAGCTTAACGTGGGGGGGGGAGTCAGGAAACACCATATATTTT	CASSLTWGGESGNTIYF
23	NA	TRBV15	TRBJ2-7	TRBD2	TGTGCCACCAGCAGGGCCCTCGGGGGGCCTGGACTAGCGGGAGTATTGCCCGACTACGAGCAGTACTTC	CATSRALGGPGLAGVLPDYEQYF
12	NA	TRBV7-2	TRBJ2-7	NA	TGTGCCAGCAGCGAAGGCTCCTACGAGCAGTACTTC	CASSEGSYEQYF
14	NA	TRBV25-1	TRBJ2-3	NA	TGTGCCAGCAGTGACCGAACGCGCACAGATACGCAGTATTTT	CASSDRTRTDTQYF
13	once	TRBV18	TRBJ2-7	NA	TGTGCCAGCTCACCACCAGCGGCCTGGGCGCAGTACTTC	CASSPPAAWAQYF
13	NA	TRBV28	TRBJ1-5	NA	TGTGCCAGCAGTCGAAGCAGGGGACAGCCCCAGCATTTT	CASSRSRGQPQHF
15	NA	TRBV4-3	TRBJ2-5	NA	TGCGCCAGCAGCCAAAGTACAAGTTCTAGGGTGACCCAGTACTTC	CASSQSTSSRVTQYF
15	NA	TRBV7-9	TRBJ2-1	NA	TGTGCCAGCAGCCCCGGTACAGGGCCCAGGAATGAGCAGTTCTTC	CASSPGTGPRNEQFF